A selection of T cell receptor beta chains follows, all from one sample in a study of shared clonotypes between healthy human individuals. Sequenced by immunoSEQ multiplex PCR; TCRdb stores in-frame clones only, minus some. The data show approximately 400,000 clones, approximately 97% seen once. What was sequenced was memory CD8+ T cells sorted from blood. These receptor sequences come from a man aged 25 to 45 in good health. Both conserved end residues are part of each CDR3. The D gene is left open where the match is weak. The size of a clone is reported for some rows only, either as once, few or many, or as a class for expanded clones.

J gene,D gene,clone size,V gene,CDR3 DNA,CDR3 protein
TRBJ2-5,NA,NA,TRBV2,TGTGCCAGCACCCGGAGGAAGGACAGTGAGACCCAGTACTTC,CASTRRKDSETQYF
TRBJ1-4,NA,NA,TRBV28,TGTGCCGGGTCTGGTTTTGGTGAAAAACTGTTTTTT,CAGSGFGEKLFF
TRBJ2-1,TRBD2,NA,TRBV18,TGTGCCAGCCAGGCGTACGGGGGGGCGGACAATGAGCAGTTCTTC,CASQAYGGADNEQFF
TRBJ2-4,TRBD1,NA,TRBV28,TGTGCCAGCAGTTTATTGGGACAGGGGAAAAACATTCAGTACTTC,CASSLLGQGKNIQYF
TRBJ2-1,NA,NA,TRBV29-1,TGCAGCGTCGGGGAGGATGAGCAGTTCTTC,CSVGEDEQFF
TRBJ2-1,NA,NA,TRBV6-5,TGTGCCACTGCGCAGGACTCAGCCTACAATGAGCAGTTCTTC,CATAQDSAYNEQFF
TRBJ2-4,NA,NA,TRBV25-1,TGTGCCAGCAGTGAATGGGGCAAAAACATTCAGTACTTC,CASSEWGKNIQYF
TRBJ2-1,TRBD2,NA,TRBV2,TGTGCCAGCAAACAGCGGGAGGTCGGCAATGAGCAGTTCTTC,CASKQREVGNEQFF
TRBJ2-5,NA,NA,TRBV6-6,TGTGCCAGCAGTTCAGGAAGCGAGACCCAGTACTTC,CASSSGSETQYF
TRBJ2-3,TRBD2,NA,TRBV5-1,TGCGCCAGCAGCTTGGGGGGACTAGCGGGAGGCGATACGCAGTATTTT,CASSLGGLAGGDTQYF
TRBJ2-1,TRBD2,NA,TRBV7-2,TGTGCCAGCAGCTCCCTCACTAGCGGGACCACCTACAGCAATGAGCAGTTCTTC,CASSSLTSGTTYSNEQFF
TRBJ1-5,NA,NA,TRBV7-2,TGTGCCAGCAGCTTAATGGGGACGGTTCATCAGCCCCAGCATTTT,CASSLMGTVHQPQHF
TRBJ2-3,TRBD2,NA,TRBV9,TGTGCCAGCAGCGTAGGACATAGCGGGGGCACAGATACGCAGTATTTT,CASSVGHSGGTDTQYF
TRBJ2-5,NA,once,TRBV5-1,TGCGCCAGCAGCTTGGTCCCCAGGGGGGGAGAGACCCAGTACTTC,CASSLVPRGGETQYF
TRBJ1-2,TRBD1,NA,TRBV11-2,TGTGCCAGCAGCTTGGGACAGGGTAGCCTGGATGGCTACACCTTC,CASSLGQGSLDGYTF
TRBJ2-5,NA,NA,TRBV5-4,TGTGCCAGCAGCTTCGGACTGCCCCAAGAGACCCAGTACTTC,CASSFGLPQETQYF
TRBJ1-4,NA,NA,TRBV10-3,TGTGCCATCAGGAGCACGGACCGTGAAAAACTGTTTTTT,CAIRSTDREKLFF
TRBJ2-7,TRBD2,NA,TRBV27,TGTGCCAGCAGTTTCAGACTAGCGGGAGGGCCCGAGCAGTACTTC,CASSFRLAGGPEQYF
TRBJ2-3,NA,once,TRBV29-1,TGCAGCGTTGAATCCGGGGCCAACACAGATACGCAGTATTTT,CSVESGANTDTQYF
TRBJ1-2,NA,NA,TRBV30,TGTGCCTGGAGGGAAGGGGTGGACTATGGCTACACCTTC,CAWREGVDYGYTF
TRBJ2-3,NA,NA,TRBV28,TGTGCCAGCAGTTTAACCGTCGGGGGGCCGGATACGCAGTATTTT,CASSLTVGGPDTQYF
TRBJ1-3,NA,NA,TRBV7-2,TGTGCCAGCAGCTTAGGGGCCATTGGGGGCTCTGGAAACACCATATATTTT,CASSLGAIGGSGNTIYF
TRBJ2-3,TRBD1,NA,TRBV7-9,TGTGCCAGCAGCTTTAGCGAGGGGACAGGGAGGGCAGATACGCAGTATTTT,CASSFSEGTGRADTQYF
TRBJ2-7,NA,NA,TRBV18,TGTGCCAGCTCACCTGGCTACGAGCAGTACTTC,CASSPGYEQYF
TRBJ2-1,TRBD2,NA,TRBV9,TGTGCCAGCAGCCCTCGGACTAGCGGGTTAAATGAGCAGTTCTTC,CASSPRTSGLNEQFF
TRBJ2-6,TRBD2,NA,TRBV4-2,TGTGCCAGCAGCCAAGATAATTGGGCTAGCGGGACTGGGGCCAACGTCCTGACTTTC,CASSQDNWASGTGANVLTF
TRBJ1-5,NA,NA,TRBV18,TGTGCCAGCTCACCGACGAGAGAGCCTAATCAGCCCCAGCATTTT,CASSPTREPNQPQHF
TRBJ2-1,TRBD2,NA,TRBV13,TGTGCCAGCAGCTTCGGGCGGGAGTTCAATGAGCAGTTCTTC,CASSFGREFNEQFF
TRBJ1-1,NA,NA,TRBV19,TGTGCCAAAAAATTTGAAGCTTTCTTT,CAKKFEAFF
TRBJ1-2,NA,NA,TRBV5-8,TGTGCCAGCCTAAGGAAAGGCTATGGCTACACCTTC,CASLRKGYGYTF
TRBJ2-2,TRBD1,NA,TRBV19,TGTGCCAGTAATCAACCAGGCGGGACAGGGCTGTTGCGGTCGAACACCGGGGAGCTGTTTTTT,CASNQPGGTGLLRSNTGELFF